This T cell receptor (beta chain) came from a study of T cell repertoires in cytomegalovirus infection. This clonotype was seen a handful of times. This CDR3 has 15 amino acids. Trimming cost V 6 bases and J 0 bases; bases outside gene matches: 5. TCRdb passed the reads through MiXCR, listing each CDR3 protein once. The table lists roughly 300,000 distinct CDR3 sequences, under 30% of them singletons, with about 15% in the top ten. This chain joins TRBV12-3 or TRBV12-4 and TRBJ2-1; the match to TRBD2 covers 7 bases. The specimen was PBMCs. The TCR comes from a human donor in good health (CMV status not recorded). Some clones in this sample may be carry-over from other donors' samples. CDR3 DNA: TGTGCCAGCAGACGACAGCGGGGCTCCTACAATGAGCAGTTCTTC. Its translation is CASRRQRGSYNEQFF.